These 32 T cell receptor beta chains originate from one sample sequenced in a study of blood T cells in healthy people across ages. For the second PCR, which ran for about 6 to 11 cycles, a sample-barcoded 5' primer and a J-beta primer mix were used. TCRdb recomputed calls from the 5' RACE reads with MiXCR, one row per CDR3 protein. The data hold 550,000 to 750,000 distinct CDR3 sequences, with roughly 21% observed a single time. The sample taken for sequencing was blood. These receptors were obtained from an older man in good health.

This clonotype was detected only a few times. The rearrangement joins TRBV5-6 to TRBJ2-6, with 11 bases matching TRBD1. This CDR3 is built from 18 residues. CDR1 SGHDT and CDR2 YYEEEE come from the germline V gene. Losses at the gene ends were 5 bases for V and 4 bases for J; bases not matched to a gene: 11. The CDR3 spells CASSSGQGAFSGANVLTF. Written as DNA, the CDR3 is TGTGCCAGCAGTTCCGGACAGGGGGCCTTTTCGGGGGCCAACGTCCTGACTTTC.

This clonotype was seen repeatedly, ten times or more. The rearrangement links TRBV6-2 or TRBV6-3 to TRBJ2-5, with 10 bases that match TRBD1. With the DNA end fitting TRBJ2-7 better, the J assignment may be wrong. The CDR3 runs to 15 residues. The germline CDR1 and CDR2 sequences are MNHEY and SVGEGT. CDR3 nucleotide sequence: TGTGCCAGCAGCGCGGGACAGGGGAGCTCCTACGAGCAGTACTTC. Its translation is CASSAGQGSSYEQYF.

The CDR3 bases are TGTGCCAGCAGTGAAGGTAGCGGGAGCACAGATACGCAGTATTTT. Translation: CASSEGSGSTDTQYF. This rearrangement joins TRBV25-1 to TRBJ2-3, with 7 bases that match TRBD2. The V gene's germline CDR1 is MGHDK and CDR2 SYGVNS. V dropped 2 bases and J dropped 0; count of bases not matched to a gene: 2. This CDR3 spans 15 amino acids. The full variable domain, completed using reference TRBV25-1 and TRBJ2-3, is EADIYQTPRYLVIGTGKKITLECSQTMGHDKMYWYQQDPGMELHLIHYSYGVNSTEKGDLSSESTVSRIRTEHFPLTLESARPSHTSQYLCASSEGSGSTDTQYFGPGTRLTVL.

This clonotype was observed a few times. CDR3 DNA sequence: TGCAGTGGCAGAGGTGGGGGCGGCAATCAGCCCCAGCATTTT. It translates to CSGRGGGGNQPQHF. The genes are TRBV20-1 and TRBJ1-5; a weak D match, TRBD1 (6 bases). Germline CDR1 reads DFQATT; CDR2 reads SNEGSKA (reference sequence). The CDR3 has 14 residues. Trimming left V 7 bases short and J 2 bases short, with 15 bases between.

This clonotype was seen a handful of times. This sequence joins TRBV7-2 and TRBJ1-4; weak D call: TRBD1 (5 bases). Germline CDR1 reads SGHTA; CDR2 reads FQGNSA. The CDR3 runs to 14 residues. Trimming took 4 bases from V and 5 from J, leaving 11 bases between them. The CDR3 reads CASSSGRENEKLFF. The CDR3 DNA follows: TGTGCCAGCAGCTCAGGGAGAGAGAATGAAAAACTGTTTTTT.

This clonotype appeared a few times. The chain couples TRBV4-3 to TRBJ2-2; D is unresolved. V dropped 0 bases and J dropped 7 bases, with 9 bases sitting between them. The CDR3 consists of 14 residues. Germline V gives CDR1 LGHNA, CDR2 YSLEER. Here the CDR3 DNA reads TGCGCCAGCAGCCAAGAATCTTCGGGCGGGGAGCTGTTTTTT. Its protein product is CASSQESSGGELFF.

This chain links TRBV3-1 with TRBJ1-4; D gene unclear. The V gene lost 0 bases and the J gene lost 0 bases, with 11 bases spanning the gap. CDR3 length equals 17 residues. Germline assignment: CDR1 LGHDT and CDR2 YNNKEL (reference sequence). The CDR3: CASSQEGIRTTNEKLFF. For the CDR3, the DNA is TGTGCCAGCAGCCAAGAGGGAATAAGGACAACTAATGAAAAACTGTTTTTT.

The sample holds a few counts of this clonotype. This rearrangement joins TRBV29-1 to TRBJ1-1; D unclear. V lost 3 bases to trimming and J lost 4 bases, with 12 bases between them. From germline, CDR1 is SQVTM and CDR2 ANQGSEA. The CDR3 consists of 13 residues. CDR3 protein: CSVESTAATEAFF. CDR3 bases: TGCAGCGTTGAGAGCACAGCAGCCACTGAAGCTTTCTTT.

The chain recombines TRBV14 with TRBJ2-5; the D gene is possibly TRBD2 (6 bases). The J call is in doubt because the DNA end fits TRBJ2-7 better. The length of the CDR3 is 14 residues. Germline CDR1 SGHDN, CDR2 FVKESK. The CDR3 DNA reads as TGTGCCAGCAGCCAAGTATCGGGGGCCTACGAGCAGTACTTC. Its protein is CASSQVSGAYEQYF.

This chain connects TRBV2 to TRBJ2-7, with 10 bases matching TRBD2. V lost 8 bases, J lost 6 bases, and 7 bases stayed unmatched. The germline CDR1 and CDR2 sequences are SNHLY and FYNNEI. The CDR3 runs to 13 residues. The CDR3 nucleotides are TGTGCCAGCCAGGGGCTAGCGGGAGTCGAGCAGTACTTC. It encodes CASQGLAGVEQYF.

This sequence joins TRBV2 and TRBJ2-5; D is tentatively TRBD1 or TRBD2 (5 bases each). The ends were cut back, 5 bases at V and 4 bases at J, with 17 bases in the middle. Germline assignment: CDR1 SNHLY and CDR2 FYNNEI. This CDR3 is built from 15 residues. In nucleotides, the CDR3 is TGTGCCAGCAGTTGGACGGGACGGGATGGAGAGACCCAGTACTTC. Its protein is CASSWTGRDGETQYF. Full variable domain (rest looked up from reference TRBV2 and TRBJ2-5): EPEVTQTPSHQVTQMGQEVILRCVPISNHLYFYWYRQILGQKVEFLVSFYNNEISEKSEIFDDQFSVERPDGSNFTLKIRSTKLEDSAMYFCASSWTGRDGETQYFGPGTRLLVL.

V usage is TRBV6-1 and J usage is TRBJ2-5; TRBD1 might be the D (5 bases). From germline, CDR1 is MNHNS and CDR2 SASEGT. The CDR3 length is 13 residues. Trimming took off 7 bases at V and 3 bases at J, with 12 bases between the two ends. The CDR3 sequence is CASIPPGKETQYF. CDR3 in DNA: TGTGCCAGCATCCCTCCAGGGAAAGAGACCCAGTACTTC.

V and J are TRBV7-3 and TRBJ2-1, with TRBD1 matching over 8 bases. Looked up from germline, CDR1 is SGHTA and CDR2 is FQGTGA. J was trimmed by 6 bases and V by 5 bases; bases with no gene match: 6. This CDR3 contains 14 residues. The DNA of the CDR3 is TGTGCCAGCAGCCAACTTGGACAGGGCAATGAGCAGTTCTTC. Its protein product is CASSQLGQGNEQFF.

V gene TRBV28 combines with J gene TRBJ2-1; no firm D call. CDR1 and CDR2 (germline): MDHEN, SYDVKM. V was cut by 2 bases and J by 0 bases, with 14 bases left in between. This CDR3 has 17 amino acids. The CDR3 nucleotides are TGTGCCAGCAGTTTACGACAAGTCCCCCGCTCCTACAATGAGCAGTTCTTC. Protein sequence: CASSLRQVPRSYNEQFF. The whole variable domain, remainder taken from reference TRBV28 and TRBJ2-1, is DVKVTQSSRYLVKRTGEKVFLECVQDMDHENMFWYRQDPGLGLRLIYFSYDVKMKEKGDIPEGYSVSREKKERFSLILESASTNQTSMYLCASSLRQVPRSYNEQFFGPGTRLTVL.

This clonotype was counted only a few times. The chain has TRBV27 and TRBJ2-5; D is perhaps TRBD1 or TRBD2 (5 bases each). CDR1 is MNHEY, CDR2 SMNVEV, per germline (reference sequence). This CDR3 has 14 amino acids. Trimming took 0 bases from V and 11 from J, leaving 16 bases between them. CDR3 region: CASSLSGHKEEQYF. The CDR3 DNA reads TGTGCCAGCAGTTTATCGGGGCATAAGGAGGAGCAGTACTTC.

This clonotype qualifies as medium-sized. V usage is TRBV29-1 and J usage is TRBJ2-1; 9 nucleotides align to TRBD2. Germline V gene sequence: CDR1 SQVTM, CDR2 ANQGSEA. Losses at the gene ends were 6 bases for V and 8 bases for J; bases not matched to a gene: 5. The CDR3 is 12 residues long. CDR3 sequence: CSVPSGNYEQFF. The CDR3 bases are TGCAGCGTCCCTAGCGGGAACTATGAGCAGTTCTTC.

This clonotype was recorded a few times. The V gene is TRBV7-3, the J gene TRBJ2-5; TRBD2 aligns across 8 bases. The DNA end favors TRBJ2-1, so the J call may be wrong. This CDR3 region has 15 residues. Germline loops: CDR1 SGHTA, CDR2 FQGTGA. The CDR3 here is CASSLTSGKIGEQFF. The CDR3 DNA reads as TGTGCCAGCAGCTTAACTAGCGGGAAAATTGGTGAGCAGTTCTTC.

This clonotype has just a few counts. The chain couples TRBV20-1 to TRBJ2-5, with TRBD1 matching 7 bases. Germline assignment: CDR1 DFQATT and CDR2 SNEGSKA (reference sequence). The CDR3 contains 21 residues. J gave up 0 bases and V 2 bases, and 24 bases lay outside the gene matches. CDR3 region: CSARSLQGQSASGSDQETQYF. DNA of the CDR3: TGCAGTGCTAGATCGTTACAGGGACAGTCAGCTAGTGGAAGCGACCAAGAGACCCAGTACTTC.

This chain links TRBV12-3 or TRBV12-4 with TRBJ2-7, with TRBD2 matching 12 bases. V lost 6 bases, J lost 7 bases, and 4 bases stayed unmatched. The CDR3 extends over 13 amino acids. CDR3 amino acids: CASSRGLAGEQYF. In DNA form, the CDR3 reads TGTGCCAGCAGCCGCGGACTAGCGGGAGAGCAGTACTTC.

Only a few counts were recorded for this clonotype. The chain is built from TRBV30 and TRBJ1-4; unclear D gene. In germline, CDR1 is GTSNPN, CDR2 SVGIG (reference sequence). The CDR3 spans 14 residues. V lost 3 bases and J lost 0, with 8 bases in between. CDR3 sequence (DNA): TGTGCCTGGAGCGAGCCGACAACTAATGAAAAACTGTTTTTT. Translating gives CAWSEPTTNEKLFF.

The CDR3 DNA reads TGCGCCAGCAGCTTGGATGGGCCGCCGGGCACTGAAGCTTTCTTT. Its translation: CASSLDGPPGTEAFF. The chain employs TRBV5-1 and TRBJ1-1; D remains unclear. The V end was cut by 0 bases, the J end by 4 bases, with 13 bases between. The germline gives CDR1 SGHRS, CDR2 YFSETQ. The CDR3 is 15 amino acids.

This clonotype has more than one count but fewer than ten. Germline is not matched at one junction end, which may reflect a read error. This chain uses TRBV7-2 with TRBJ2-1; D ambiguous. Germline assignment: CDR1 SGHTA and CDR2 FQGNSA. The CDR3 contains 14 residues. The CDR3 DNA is TGTGCCAGCAGCTTAGAGGCAGGATTGGATGAGCAGCTCTTC. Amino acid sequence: CASSLEAGLDEQLF.

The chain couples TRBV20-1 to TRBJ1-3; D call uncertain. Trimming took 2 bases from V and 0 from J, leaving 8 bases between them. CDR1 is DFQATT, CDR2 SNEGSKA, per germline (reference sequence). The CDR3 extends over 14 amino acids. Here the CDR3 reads CSARQSSSGNTIYF. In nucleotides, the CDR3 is TGCAGTGCTAGACAGTCGAGCTCTGGAAACACCATATATTTT.

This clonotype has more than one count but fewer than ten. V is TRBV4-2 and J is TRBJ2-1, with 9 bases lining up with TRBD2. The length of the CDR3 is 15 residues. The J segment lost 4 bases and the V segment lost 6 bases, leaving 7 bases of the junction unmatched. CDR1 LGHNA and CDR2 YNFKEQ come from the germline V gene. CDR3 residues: CASSTASGDYNEQFF. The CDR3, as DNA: TGTGCCAGCAGTACGGCTAGCGGGGATTACAATGAGCAGTTCTTC.

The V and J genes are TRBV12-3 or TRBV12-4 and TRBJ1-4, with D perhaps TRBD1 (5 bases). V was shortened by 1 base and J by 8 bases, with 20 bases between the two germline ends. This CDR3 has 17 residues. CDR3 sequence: CASSLERLRAQGEKLFF. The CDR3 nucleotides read TGTGCCAGCAGTTTAGAACGCCTCAGGGCGCAAGGAGAAAAACTGTTTTTT.

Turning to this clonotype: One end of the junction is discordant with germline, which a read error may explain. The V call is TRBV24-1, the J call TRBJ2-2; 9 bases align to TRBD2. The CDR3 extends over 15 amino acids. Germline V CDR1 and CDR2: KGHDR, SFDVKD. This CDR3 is CATSPSGNIQGELFF. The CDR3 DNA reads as TGTGCCACCAGCCCTAGCGGGAACATTCAAGGGGAGCTGTTCTTT.

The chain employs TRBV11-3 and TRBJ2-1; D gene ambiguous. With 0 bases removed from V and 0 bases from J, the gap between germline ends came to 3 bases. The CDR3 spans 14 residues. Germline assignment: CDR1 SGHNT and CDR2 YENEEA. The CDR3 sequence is CASSLEHSYNEQFF. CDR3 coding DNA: TGTGCCAGCAGCTTAGAGCACTCCTACAATGAGCAGTTCTTC.

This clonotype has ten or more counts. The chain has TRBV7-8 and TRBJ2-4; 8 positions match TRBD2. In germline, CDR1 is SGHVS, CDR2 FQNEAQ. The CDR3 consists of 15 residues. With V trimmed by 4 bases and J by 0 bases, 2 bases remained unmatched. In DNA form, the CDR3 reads TGTGCCAGCAGCTCTGCGGGGGGAGCCAAAAACATTCAGTACTTC. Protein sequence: CASSSAGGAKNIQYF. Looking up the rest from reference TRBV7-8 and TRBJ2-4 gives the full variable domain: GAGVSQSPRYKVAKRGQDVALRCDPISGHVSLFWYQQALGQGPEFLTYFQNEAQLDKSGLPSDRFFAERPEGSVSTLKIQRTQQEDSAVYLCASSSAGGAKNIQYFGAGTRLSVL.

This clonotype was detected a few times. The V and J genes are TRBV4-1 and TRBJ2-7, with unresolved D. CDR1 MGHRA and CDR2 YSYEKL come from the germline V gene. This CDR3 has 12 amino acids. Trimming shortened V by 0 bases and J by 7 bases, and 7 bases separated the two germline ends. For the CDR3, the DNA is TGCGCCAGCAGCCAAGATCAGGTGGAGCAGTACTTC. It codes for CASSQDQVEQYF.

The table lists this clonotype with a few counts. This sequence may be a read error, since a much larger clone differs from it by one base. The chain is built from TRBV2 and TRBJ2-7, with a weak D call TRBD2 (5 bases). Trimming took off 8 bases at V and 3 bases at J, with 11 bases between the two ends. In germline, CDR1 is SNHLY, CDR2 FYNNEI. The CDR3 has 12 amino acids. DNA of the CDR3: TGTGCCAGCGCCGAAGGAGGCTACGAGCAGTACTTC. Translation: CASAEGGYEQYF.

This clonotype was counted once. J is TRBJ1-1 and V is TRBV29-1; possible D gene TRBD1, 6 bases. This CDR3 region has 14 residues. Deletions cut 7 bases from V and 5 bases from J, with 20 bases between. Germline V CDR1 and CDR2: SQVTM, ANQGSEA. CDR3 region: CSGSMGALGTEAFF. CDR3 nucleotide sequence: TGCAGCGGAAGTATGGGGGCCCTCGGGACTGAAGCTTTCTTT.

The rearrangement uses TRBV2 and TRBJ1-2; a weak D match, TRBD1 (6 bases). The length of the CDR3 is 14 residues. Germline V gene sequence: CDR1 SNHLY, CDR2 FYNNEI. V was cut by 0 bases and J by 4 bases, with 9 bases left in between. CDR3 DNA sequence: TGTGCCAGCAGTGAAGCGCCAGGGGCCTATGGCTACACCTTC. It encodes CASSEAPGAYGYTF.